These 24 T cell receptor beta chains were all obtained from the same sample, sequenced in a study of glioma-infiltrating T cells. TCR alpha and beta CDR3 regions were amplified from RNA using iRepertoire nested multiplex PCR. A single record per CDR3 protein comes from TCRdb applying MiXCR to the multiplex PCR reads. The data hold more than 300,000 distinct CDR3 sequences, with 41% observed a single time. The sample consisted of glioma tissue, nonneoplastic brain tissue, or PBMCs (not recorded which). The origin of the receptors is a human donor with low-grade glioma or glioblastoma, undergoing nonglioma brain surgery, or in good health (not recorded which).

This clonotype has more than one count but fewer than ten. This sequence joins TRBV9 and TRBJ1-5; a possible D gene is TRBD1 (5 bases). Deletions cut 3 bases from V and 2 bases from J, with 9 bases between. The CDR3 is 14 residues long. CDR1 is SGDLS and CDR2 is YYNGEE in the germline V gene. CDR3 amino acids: CASSGWGGNQPQHF. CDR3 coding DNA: TGTGCCAGCAGCGGATGGGGGGGCAATCAGCCCCAGCATTTT.

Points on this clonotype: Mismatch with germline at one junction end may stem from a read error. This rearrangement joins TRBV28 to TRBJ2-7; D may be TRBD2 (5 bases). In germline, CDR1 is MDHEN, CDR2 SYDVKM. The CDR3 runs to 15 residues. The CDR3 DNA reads TGTGCCAGGAGTTTATACCAGCGGCGACCCTACGAGCAGTACTTC. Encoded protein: CARSLYQRRPYEQYF.

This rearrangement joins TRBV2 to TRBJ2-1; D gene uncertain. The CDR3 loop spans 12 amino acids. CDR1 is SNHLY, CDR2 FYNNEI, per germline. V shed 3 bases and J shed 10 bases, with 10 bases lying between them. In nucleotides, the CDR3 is TGTGCCAGCAGTGATGAGGTTATGGAGCAGTTCTTC. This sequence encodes CASSDEVMEQFF.

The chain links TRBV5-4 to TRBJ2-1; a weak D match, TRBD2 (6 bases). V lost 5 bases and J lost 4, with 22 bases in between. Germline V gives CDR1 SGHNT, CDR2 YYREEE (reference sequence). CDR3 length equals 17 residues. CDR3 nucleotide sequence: TGTGCCAGCAGGGGAGGACTACCGGGACCGCAATACAATGAGCAGTTCTTC. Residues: CASRGGLPGPQYNEQFF.

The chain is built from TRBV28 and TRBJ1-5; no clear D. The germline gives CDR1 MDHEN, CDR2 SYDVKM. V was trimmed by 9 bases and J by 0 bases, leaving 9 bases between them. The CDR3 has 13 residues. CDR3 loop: CASSWVSNQPQHF. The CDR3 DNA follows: TGTGCCAGTTCATGGGTTAGCAATCAGCCCCAGCATTTT.

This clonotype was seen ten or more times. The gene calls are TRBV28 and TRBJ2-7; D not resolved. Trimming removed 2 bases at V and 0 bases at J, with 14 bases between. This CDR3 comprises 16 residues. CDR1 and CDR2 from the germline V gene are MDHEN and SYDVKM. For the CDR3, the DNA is TGTGCCAGCAGTTTAATGGCAGGCCCCGTCTCCTACGAGCAGTACTTC. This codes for CASSLMAGPVSYEQYF.

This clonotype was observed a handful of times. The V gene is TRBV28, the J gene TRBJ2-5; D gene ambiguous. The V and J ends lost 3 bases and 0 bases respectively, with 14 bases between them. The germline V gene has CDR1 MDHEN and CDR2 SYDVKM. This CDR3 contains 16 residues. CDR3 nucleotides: TGTGCCAGCAGTTTGGAAGAACCCGGGTACCAAGAGACCCAGTACTTC. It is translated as CASSLEEPGYQETQYF.

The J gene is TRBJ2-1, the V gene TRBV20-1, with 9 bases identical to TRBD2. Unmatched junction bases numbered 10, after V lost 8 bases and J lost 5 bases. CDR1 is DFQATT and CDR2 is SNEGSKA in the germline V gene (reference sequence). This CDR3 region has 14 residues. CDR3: CSQRGRGGDNEQFF. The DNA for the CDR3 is TGCAGTCAAAGGGGGCGGGGGGGAGACAATGAGCAGTTCTTC.

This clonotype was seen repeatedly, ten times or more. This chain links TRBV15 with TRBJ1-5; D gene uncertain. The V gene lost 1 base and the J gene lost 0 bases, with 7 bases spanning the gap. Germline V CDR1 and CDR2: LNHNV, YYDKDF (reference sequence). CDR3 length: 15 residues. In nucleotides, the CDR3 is TGTGCCACCAGCAGAGGATACAGTAGCAATCAGCCCCAGCATTTT. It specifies CATSRGYSSNQPQHF. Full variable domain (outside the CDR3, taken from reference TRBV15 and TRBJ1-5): DAMVIQNPRYQVTQFGKPVTLSCSQTLNHNVMYWYQQKSSQAPKLLFHYYDKDFNNEADTPDNFQSRRPNTSFCFLDIRSPGLGDTAMYLCATSRGYSSNQPQHFGDGTRLSIL.

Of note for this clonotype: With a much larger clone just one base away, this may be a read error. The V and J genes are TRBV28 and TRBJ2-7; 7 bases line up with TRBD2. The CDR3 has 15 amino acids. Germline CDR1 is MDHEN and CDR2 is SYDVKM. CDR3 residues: CASSLGGGNYYEKYF. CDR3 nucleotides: TGTGCCAGCAGTTTAGGGGGGGGAAACTACTACGAGAAGTACTTC.

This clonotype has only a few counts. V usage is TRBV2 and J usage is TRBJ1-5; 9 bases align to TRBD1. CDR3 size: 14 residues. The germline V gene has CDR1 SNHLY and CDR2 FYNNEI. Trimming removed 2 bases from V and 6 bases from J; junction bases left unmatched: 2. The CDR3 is CASSESDRGQPQHF. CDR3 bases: TGTGCCAGCAGTGAATCGGACAGGGGTCAGCCCCAGCATTTT. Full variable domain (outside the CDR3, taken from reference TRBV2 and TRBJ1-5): EPEVTQTPSHQVTQMGQEVILRCVPISNHLYFYWYRQILGQKVEFLVSFYNNEISEKSEIFDDQFSVERPDGSNFTLKIRSTKLEDSAMYFCASSESDRGQPQHFGDGTRLSIL.

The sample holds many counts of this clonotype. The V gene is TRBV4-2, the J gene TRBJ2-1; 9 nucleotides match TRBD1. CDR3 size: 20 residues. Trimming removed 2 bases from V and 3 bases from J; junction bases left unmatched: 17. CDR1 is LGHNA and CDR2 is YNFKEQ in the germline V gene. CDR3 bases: TGTGCCAGCAGCCAATCAGTCGACAGGGGGAGGGGGGCCCTCTACAATGAGCAGTTCTTC. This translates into CASSQSVDRGRGALYNEQFF.

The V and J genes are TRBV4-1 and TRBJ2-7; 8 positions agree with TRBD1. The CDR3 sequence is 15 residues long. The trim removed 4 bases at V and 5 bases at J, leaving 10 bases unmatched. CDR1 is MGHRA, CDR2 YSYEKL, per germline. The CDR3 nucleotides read TGCGCCAGCAGCCGGGGACAGGCTGTCTTGAACGAGCAGTACTTC. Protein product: CASSRGQAVLNEQYF.

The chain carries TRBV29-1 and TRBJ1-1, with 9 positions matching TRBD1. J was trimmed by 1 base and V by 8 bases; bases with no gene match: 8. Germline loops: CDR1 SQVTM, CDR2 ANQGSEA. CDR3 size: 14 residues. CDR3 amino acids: CSSRLGQGNTEAFF. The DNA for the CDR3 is TGCAGCTCGAGATTGGGACAGGGGAACACTGAAGCTTTCTTT.

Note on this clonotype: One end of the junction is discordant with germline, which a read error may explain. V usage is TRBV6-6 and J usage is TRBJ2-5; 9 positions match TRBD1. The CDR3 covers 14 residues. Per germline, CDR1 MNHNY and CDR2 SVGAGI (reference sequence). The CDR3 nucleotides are TGTGCCAGCAGTAACAGGGGGCGGAGAGAGAACCAGTACTTC. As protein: CASSNRGRRENQYF.

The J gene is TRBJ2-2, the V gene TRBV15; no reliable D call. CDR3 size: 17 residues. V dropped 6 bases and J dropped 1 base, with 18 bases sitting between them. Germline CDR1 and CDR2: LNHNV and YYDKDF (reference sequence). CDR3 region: CATSFGSAMLNTGELFF. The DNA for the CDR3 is TGTGCCACCAGTTTCGGCAGCGCGATGTTGAACACCGGGGAGCTGTTTTTT.

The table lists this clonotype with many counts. The CDR3 protein is CASTPSPTGTGPYEQYF. As DNA, the CDR3 is TGTGCCAGCACCCCAAGCCCCACCGGGACAGGGCCTTACGAGCAGTACTTC. This chain connects TRBV6-1 to TRBJ2-7; 9 bases line up with TRBD1. This CDR3 has 17 residues. V shed 7 bases, J shed 4 bases, and the junction held 17 bases outside the gene matches. CDR1 and CDR2 (germline): MNHNS, SASEGT.

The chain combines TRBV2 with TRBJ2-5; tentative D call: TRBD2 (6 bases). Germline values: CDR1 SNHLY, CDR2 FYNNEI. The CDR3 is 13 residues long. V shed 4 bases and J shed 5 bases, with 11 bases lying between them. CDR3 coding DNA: TGTGCCAGCAGTGTCGAGGGGAGGGAGACCCAGTACTTC. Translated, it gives CASSVEGRETQYF.

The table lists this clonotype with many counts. CDR3 nucleotides: TGCAGTGCTAGAGCCGGGACTATGGACTATGGCTACACCTTC. It codes for CSARAGTMDYGYTF. This chain joins TRBV20-1 and TRBJ1-2, with D possibly matching TRBD1 (5 bases). V was cut by 1 base and J by 3 bases, with 12 bases left in between. The CDR3 runs to 14 residues. Germline lookup yields CDR1 DFQATT and CDR2 SNEGSKA (reference sequence).

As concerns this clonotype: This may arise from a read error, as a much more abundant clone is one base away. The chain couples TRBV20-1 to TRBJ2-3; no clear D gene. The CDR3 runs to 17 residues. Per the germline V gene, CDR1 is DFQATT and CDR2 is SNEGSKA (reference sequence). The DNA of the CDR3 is TGCAGTGCTGGCCCTAGGGCCATCATCCCATTCACAGATATGCAGTATTTT. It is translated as CSAGPRAIIPFTDMQYF.

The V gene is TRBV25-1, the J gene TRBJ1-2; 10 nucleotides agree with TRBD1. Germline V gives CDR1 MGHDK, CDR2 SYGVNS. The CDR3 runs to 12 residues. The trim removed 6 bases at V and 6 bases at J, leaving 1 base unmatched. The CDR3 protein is CASRTGGNGYTF. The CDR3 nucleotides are TGTGCCAGCAGGACAGGGGGCAATGGCTACACCTTC.

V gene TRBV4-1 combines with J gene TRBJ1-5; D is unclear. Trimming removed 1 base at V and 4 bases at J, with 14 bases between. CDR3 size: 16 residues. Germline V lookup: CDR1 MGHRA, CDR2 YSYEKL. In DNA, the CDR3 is TGCGCCAGCAGCCAAGCGTTGGCAGGCAAAAATCAGCCCCAGCATTTT. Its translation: CASSQALAGKNQPQHF.

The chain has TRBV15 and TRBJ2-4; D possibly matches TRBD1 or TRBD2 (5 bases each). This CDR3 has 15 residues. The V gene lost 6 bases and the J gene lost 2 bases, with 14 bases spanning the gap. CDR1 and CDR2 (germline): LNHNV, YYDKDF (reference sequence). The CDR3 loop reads CATSRSWGSKNIQYF. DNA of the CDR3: TGTGCCACCAGTCGGTCTTGGGGGTCCAAAAACATTCAGTACTTC.

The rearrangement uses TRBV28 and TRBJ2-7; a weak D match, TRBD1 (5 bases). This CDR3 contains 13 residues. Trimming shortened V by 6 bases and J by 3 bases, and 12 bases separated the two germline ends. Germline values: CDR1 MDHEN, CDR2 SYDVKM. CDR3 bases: TGTGCCAGCAGACAGGTAAGCTACTACGAGCAGTACTTC. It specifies CASRQVSYYEQYF.